This T cell receptor (beta chain) was captured in a study of cytomegalovirus exposure and HLA in healthy donors. Study outcomes and limitations: In vitro, three CMV-associated chains proved specific for CMV antigens. Roughly uniform depth of sequencing across donors was assumed in presence/absence analyses. Certain indistinguishable V segments, among them TRBV6-2 and TRBV6-3, were excluded.

PCR involved 60 Vbeta and 13 Jbeta primers. Per the original data handling: In a later analysis, about 11 million of around 75 million unique beta chains occurred in at least two donors. Libraries were prepared by immunoSEQ multiplex PCR; TCRdb keeps only in-frame clonotypes and omits some of them. The D gene and trimming were derived from the DNA, and the V and J assignments and clone size from that table. The sample carries 150,000 to 160,000 clones, roughly 80% recorded once. J gave up 1 base and V 6 bases, and 7 bases lay outside the gene matches. Germline CDR1 MDHEN, CDR2 SYDVKM. CDR3 size: 15 residues. In regard to this clone: Its matching antigen is unknown.

The V and J genes are TRBV28 and TRBJ2-5; 8 nucleotides match TRBD2. This sequence originates from a man under 40 in good health and CMV-seropositive. The sequencing sample was made of PBMCs. The CDR3 DNA sequence: TGTGCCAGCAGCCGCCCCCGGGGGGGCCAAGAGACCCAGTACTTC. Protein product: CASSRPRGGQETQYF.